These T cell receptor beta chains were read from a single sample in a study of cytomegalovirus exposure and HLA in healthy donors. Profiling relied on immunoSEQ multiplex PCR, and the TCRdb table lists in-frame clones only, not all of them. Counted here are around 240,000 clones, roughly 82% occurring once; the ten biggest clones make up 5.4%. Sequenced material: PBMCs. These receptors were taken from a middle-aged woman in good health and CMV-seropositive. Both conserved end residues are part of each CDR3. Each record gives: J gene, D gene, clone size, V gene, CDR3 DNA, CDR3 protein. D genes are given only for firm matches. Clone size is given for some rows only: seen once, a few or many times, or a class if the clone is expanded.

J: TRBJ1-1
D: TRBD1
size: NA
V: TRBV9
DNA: TGTGCCAGCAGCGTAAGTGGGACAGGGGGCTTCATGAACACTGAAGCTTTCTTT
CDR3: CASSVSGTGGFMNTEAFF

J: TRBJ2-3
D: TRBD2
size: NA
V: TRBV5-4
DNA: TGTGCCAGCAGCTTTTCCTCCGGGACTAGTTTAACAGATACGCAGTATTTT
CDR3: CASSFSSGTSLTDTQYF

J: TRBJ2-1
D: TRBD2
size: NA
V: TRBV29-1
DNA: TGCAGCGTTGAAGATCTTCCAGCGGGAGTGTCGGATGAGCAGTTCTTC
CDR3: CSVEDLPAGVSDEQFF

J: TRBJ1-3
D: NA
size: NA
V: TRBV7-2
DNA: TGTGCCAGCAGCTTAGCTCCACAGGGCCGCTCTGGAAACACCATATATTTT
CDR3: CASSLAPQGRSGNTIYF

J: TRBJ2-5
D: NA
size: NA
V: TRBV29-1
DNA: TGCAGCGTTGGGATGGTACAGGGCTTAGAGACCCAGTACTTC
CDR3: CSVGMVQGLETQYF

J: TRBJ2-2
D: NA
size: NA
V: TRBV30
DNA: TGTGCCTGGAGTTCCCCGCCACCAGGGTTCCTATGGGCCGGGGAGCTGTTTTTT
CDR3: CAWSSPPPGFLWAGELFF

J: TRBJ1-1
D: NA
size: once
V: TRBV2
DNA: TGTGGATATTGGAGGAGCTTGAACACTGAAGCTTTCTTT
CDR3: CGYWRSLNTEAFF

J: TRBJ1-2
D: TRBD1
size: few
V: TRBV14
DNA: TGTGCCAGCAGCCAGGGGACAGGGGTCACTCGGGGCTACACCTTC
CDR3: CASSQGTGVTRGYTF

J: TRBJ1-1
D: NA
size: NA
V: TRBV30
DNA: TGTGCCTGGAGTGTAGAGGGGGTCACTGAAGCTTTCTTT
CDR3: CAWSVEGVTEAFF

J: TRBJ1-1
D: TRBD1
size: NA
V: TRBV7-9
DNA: TGTGCCAGCAGCTTAGACAGGGGGGGTACTGAAGCTTTCTTT
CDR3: CASSLDRGGTEAFF

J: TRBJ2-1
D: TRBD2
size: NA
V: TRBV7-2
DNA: TGTGCCAGCAGCTTAAACTGGGAGGGGCGAAATGAGCAGTTCTTC
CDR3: CASSLNWEGRNEQFF

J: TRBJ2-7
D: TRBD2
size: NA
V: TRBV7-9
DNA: TGTGCCAGCAGCTCAACTCGGGGGGAGCGAGGCGAGCAGTACTTC
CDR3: CASSSTRGERGEQYF

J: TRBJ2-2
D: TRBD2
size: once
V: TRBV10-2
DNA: TGCGCCAGCAGTGACCCCGGGGGGACCGGGGAGCTGTTTTTT
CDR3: CASSDPGGTGELFF

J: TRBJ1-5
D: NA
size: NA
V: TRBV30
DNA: TGTGCCTGGAGCCGGGGGATAGGCAATCAGCCCCAGCATTTT
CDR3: CAWSRGIGNQPQHF

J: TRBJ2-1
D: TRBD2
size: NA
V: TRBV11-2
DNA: TGTGCCAGCAGCCCAGGACTAGCGGGTGAGCAGTTCTTC
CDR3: CASSPGLAGEQFF

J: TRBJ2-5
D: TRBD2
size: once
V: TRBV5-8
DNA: TGTGCCAGCAGCTTGGGGTCTAGCGGGAGTTTCGGAGAGACCCAGTACTTC
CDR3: CASSLGSSGSFGETQYF

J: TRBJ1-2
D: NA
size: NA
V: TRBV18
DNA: TGTGCCAGCTCACGGACCAACCCCCGCGGGGGCTCGGACTATGGCTACACCTTC
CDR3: CASSRTNPRGGSDYGYTF

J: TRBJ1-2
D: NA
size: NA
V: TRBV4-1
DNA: TGCGCCAGCAGCCAAGGAGCCGGGGTCGGGTATGGCTACACCTTC
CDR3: CASSQGAGVGYGYTF

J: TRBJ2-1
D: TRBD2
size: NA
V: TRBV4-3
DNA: TGCGCCAGCAGCCAAGACCCTAGGACTAGCGCGTTCTTC
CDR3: CASSQDPRTSAFF

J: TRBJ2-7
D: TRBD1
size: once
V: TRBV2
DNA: TGTGCCAGCGGTACGACAGGGGGCGCGAAAGGCGAGCAGTACTTC
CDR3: CASGTTGGAKGEQYF

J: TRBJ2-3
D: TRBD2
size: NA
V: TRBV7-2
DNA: TGTGCCAGCAGCTTCGGCGGGAGTAGCACAGATACGCAGTATTTT
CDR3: CASSFGGSSTDTQYF

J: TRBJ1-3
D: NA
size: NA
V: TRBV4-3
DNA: TGCGCCAGCAGCCATATCCGGGACACCTCCTCTGGAAACACCATATATTTT
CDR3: CASSHIRDTSSGNTIYF

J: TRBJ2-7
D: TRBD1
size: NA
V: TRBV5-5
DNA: TGTGCCAGCAGCTTGACGGGACAGGGGTCCTACGAGCAGTACTTC
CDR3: CASSLTGQGSYEQYF

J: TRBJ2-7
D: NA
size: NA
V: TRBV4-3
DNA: TGCGCCAGCAGCCAGGAGAGCTCCTACGAGCAGTACTTC
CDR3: CASSQESSYEQYF

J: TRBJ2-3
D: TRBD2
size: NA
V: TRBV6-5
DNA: TGTGCCAGCAGTTACTCTCGGGAGGGCCTAGGAAATACGCAGTATTTT
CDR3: CASSYSREGLGNTQYF

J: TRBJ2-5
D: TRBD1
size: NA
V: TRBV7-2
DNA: TGTGCCAGCAGCTTAGTGACAGGGGTCTGGGAGACCCAGTACTTC
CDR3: CASSLVTGVWETQYF

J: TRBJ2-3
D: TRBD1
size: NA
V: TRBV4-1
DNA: TGCGCCAGCAGCCAAGATACGGGACAGGGGGATACGCAGTATTTT
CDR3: CASSQDTGQGDTQYF

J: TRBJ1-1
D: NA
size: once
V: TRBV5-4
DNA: TGTGCCAGCAGCGGGGGGACTGAAGCTTTCTTT
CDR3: CASSGGTEAFF

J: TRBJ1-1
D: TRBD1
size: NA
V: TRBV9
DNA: TGTGCCAGCAGCTTACAGGGGCTGAACACTGAAGCTTTCTTT
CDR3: CASSLQGLNTEAFF

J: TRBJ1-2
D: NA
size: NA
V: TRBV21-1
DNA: TGTGCCAGCAGCGGACACAGGGGGGCCAAATCTAACTATGGCTACACCTTC
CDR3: CASSGHRGAKSNYGYTF

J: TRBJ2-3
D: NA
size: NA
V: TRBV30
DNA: TGTGCCTGGAGTCGAGGCTTCGCAGATACGCAGTATTTT
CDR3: CAWSRGFADTQYF

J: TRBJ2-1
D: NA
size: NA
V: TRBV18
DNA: TGTGCCAGCTCACCCATCAATGAGCAGTTCTTC
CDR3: CASSPINEQFF

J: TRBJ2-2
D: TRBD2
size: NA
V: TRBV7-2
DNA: TGTGCCAGCAGCCCCACTAGCGGGGTAAACACCGGGGAGCTGTTTTTT
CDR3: CASSPTSGVNTGELFF

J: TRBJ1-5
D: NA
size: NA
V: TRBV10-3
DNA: TGTGCCATCTCCCTTGGGGAGTCGAATCAGCCCCAGCATTTT
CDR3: CAISLGESNQPQHF

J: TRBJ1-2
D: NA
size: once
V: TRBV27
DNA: TGTGCCAGCACTGTACCGGGACACCCTTTCTATGGCTACACCTTC
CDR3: CASTVPGHPFYGYTF

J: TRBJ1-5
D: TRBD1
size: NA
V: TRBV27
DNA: TGTGCCAGCAGTTCCCCCGGGACAGGACATAGCAATCAGCCCCAGCATTTT
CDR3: CASSSPGTGHSNQPQHF

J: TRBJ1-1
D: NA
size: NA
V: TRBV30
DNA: TGTGCCTGGAGGTATACAGTGTCCTTAGAAGCTTTCTTT
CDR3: CAWRYTVSLEAFF

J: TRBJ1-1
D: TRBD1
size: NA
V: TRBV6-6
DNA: TGTGCCAGCAATACCGGGACAGGGGGCTATACCACAGGGGCTTTCTTT
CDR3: CASNTGTGGYTTGAFF

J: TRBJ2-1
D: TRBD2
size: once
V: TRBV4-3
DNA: TGCGCCAGCAGCCAAGATGGGGGCGGGAGGGGTTGGGATGAGCAGTTCTTC
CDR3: CASSQDGGGRGWDEQFF

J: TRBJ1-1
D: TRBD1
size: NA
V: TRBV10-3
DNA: TGTGCCACTTCATCAAGGGGGCAGACGAACACTGAAGCTTTCTTT
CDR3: CATSSRGQTNTEAFF

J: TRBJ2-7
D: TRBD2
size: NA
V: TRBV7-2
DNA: TGTGCCAGCAGCTTATATTTACTAGCGGCCTACGAGCAGTACTTC
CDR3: CASSLYLLAAYEQYF

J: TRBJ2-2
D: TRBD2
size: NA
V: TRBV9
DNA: TGTGCCAGCAGCGTAGAGGGCGGGAGGGCGAACACCGGGGAGCTGTTTTTT
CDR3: CASSVEGGRANTGELFF

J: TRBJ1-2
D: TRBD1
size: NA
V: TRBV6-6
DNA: TGTGCCAGCCGCCGAACAGGGGGCGAGGATGGCTACACCTTC
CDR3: CASRRTGGEDGYTF

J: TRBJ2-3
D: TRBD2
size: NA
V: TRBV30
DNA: TGTGCCTGGAGCGGGGGTAGCGGGAGGGCCATAGATACGCAGTATTTT
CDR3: CAWSGGSGRAIDTQYF

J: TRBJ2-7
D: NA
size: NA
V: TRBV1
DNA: TGCACCAGCCTAAAAAGGCCCCGCTTCGACAGGGGGTCCTACGAGCAGTACTTC
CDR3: CTSLKRPRFDRGSYEQYF

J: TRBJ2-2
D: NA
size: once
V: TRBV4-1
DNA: TGCGCCAGCAGCCAAGAGTACACCTTTCGTTCCACCGGGGAGCTGTTTTTT
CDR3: CASSQEYTFRSTGELFF

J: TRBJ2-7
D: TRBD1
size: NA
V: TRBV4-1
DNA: TGCGCCAGCAGCCCCGGACAGGGAGAGTCCTACGAGCAGTACTTC
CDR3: CASSPGQGESYEQYF

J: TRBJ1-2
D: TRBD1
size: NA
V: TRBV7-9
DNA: TGTTCCAGCAGCTTAGCAGACAGGGGGCGCGGTGGCTACACCTTC
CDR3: CSSSLADRGRGGYTF

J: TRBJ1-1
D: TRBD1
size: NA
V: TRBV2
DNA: TGTGCCAGCATCCGGGACAGGGACACTGAAGCTTTCTTT
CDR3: CASIRDRDTEAFF

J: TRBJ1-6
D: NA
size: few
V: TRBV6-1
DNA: TGTGCCAGCAGGGGCCGGGGTTCACCCCTCCACTTT
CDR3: CASRGRGSPLHF

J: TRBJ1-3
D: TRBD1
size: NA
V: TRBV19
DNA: TGTGCCAGTAGCTATGGGACAGTAATGGACACCATATATTTT
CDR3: CASSYGTVMDTIYF

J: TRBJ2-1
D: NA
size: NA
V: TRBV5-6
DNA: TGTGCCAGCAGCCCGGGGACAATATACAATGAGCAGTTCTTC
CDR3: CASSPGTIYNEQFF

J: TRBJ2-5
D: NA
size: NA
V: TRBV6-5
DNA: TGTGCCAGCAGTTATCTGGGGCAGGGTCTTGGTGAGACCCAGTACTTC
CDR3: CASSYLGQGLGETQYF